A selection of T cell receptor beta chains follows, all from one sample in a study of blood T cell repertoires in COVID-19. TCRdb's table, derived via immunoSEQ multiplex PCR, lists solely in-frame clones and lacks some. Here the sample spans about 200,000 clones, under 90% being singletons. The sequenced material came from peripheral blood. The receptors shown here come from a human donor in a cohort sampled during active COVID-19. The CDR3 runs from the conserved cysteine through the conserved F or W. A D gene is named only where the DNA matches it firmly. Clone size is not always given. Where it is, it says once, few, many or a class for expanded clones.

J gene	clone size	D gene	V gene	CDR3 protein	CDR3 DNA
TRBJ1-2	-	-	TRBV12-3/TRBV12-4	CASRTTAYGYTF	TGTGCCAGCAGAACAACAGCATACGGCTACACCTTC
TRBJ1-5	-	-	TRBV7-9	CASSFDSTQPQHF	TGTGCCAGCAGCTTTGACAGTACTCAGCCCCAGCATTTT
TRBJ1-1	-	TRBD1	TRBV6-1	CASIEQGFTEAFF	TGTGCCAGCATAGAACAGGGGTTCACTGAAGCTTTCTTT
TRBJ2-1	few	-	TRBV10-3	CAISDEGLWRQNNEQFF	TGTGCCATCAGTGACGAGGGTTTATGGCGGCAGAACAATGAGCAGTTCTTC
TRBJ1-2	-	-	TRBV23-1	CASSLLYYGYTF	TGCGCCAGCAGCCTACTATACTATGGCTACACCTTC
TRBJ1-6	-	-	TRBV27	CASGASIYNSPLHF	TGTGCCAGCGGAGCCAGCATCTATAATTCACCCCTCCACTTT
TRBJ1-1	-	TRBD1	TRBV7-2	CASSPQGDTEAFF	TGTGCCAGCAGCCCACAGGGGGACACTGAAGCTTTCTTT
TRBJ1-1	once	-	TRBV5-1	CASSLGGATEAFF	TGCGCCAGCAGCTTAGGAGGGGCCACTGAAGCTTTCTTT
TRBJ1-5	-	-	TRBV3-1/TRBV3-2	CASSQMVSQPQHF	TGTGCCAGCAGCCAAATGGTCAGTCAGCCCCAGCATTTT
TRBJ1-6	-	-	TRBV9	CASSAFQGNNSPLHF	TGTGCCAGCAGCGCTTTTCAGGGGAATAATTCACCCCTCCACTTT
TRBJ2-3	few	TRBD1	TRBV5-1	CASSLEAGGVVDTQYF	TGCGCCAGCAGCTTGGAGGCAGGGGGCGTCGTGGATACGCAGTATTTT
TRBJ1-1	few	TRBD1	TRBV5-1	CASSFNRGPGSEAFF	TGCGCCAGCAGTTTTAACAGGGGGCCGGGTTCTGAAGCTTTCTTT
TRBJ1-1	-	TRBD1	TRBV25-1	CASSESRRWDSEAFF	TGTGCCAGCAGTGAAAGTCGACGGTGGGACAGTGAAGCTTTCTTT
TRBJ1-5	-	-	TRBV3-1/TRBV3-2	CASSHTHGPNQPQHF	TGTGCCAGCAGCCACACACATGGCCCCAATCAGCCCCAGCATTTT
TRBJ1-6	few	-	TRBV9	CASSVDRRDNSPLHF	TGTGCCAGCAGCGTAGATAGACGGGATAATTCACCCCTCCACTTT
TRBJ1-5	-	-	TRBV7-6	CASSEDKGRGQPQHF	TGTGCCAGCAGCGAAGACAAGGGAAGGGGTCAGCCCCAGCATTTT
TRBJ2-3	-	TRBD2	TRBV25-1	CASRTSGGTDTQYF	TGTGCCAGCCGGACTAGCGGGGGCACAGATACGCAGTATTTT
TRBJ2-3	-	TRBD2	TRBV3-1/TRBV3-2	CASSHLSRGVGADTQYF	TGTGCCAGCAGCCATCTAAGTCGGGGGGTCGGGGCAGATACGCAGTATTTT
TRBJ1-5	-	TRBD1	TRBV6-5	CASSYGSGGQPQHF	TGTGCCAGCAGTTACGGGTCAGGGGGACAGCCCCAGCATTTT
TRBJ2-1	-	-	TRBV27	CASSSMRSYNEQFF	TGTGCCAGCAGTAGTATGAGGTCCTACAATGAGCAGTTCTTC
TRBJ1-2	-	TRBD1	TRBV7-9	CASTTGQGGNYGYTF	TGTGCCAGCACCACCGGACAGGGGGGTAACTATGGCTACACCTTC
TRBJ1-1	once	-	TRBV5-1	CASSSEGGNTEAFF	TGCGCCAGCAGCTCCGAGGGAGGTAACACTGAAGCTTTCTTT
TRBJ2-7	-	TRBD1	TRBV6-6	CATRQGEGEQYF	TGTGCCACCCGACAGGGCGAGGGCGAGCAGTACTTC
TRBJ1-3	-	-	TRBV10-3	CAITRDFSGNTIYF	TGTGCCATCACCAGGGACTTCTCCGGAAACACCATATATTTT